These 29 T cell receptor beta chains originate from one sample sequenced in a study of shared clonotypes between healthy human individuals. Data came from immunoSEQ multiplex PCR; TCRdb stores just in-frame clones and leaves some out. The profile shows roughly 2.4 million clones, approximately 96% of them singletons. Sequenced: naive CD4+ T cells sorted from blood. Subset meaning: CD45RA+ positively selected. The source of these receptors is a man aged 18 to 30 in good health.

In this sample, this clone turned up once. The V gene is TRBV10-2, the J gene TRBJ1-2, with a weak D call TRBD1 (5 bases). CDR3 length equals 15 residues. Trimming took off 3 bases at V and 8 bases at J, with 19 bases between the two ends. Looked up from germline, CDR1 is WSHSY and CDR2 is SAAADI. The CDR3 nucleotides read TGCGCCAGCAGTGAAAGCCGGGCTACCGGGGGGGGCTACACCTTC. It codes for CASSESRATGGGYTF.

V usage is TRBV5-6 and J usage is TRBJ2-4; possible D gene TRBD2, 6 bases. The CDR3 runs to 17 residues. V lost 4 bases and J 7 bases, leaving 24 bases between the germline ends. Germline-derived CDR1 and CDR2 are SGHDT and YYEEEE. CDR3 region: CASSPRGTTLPGNIQYF. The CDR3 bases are TGTGCCAGCAGCCCGCGGGGTACGACCTTGCCGGGGAACATTCAGTACTTC.

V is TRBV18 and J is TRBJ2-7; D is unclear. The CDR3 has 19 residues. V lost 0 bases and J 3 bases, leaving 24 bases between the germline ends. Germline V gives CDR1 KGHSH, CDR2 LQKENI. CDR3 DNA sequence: TGTGCCAGCTCACCACCGGGATTTGACATCCCCTCCGACGTCTACGAGCAGTACTTC. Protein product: CASSPPGFDIPSDVYEQYF.

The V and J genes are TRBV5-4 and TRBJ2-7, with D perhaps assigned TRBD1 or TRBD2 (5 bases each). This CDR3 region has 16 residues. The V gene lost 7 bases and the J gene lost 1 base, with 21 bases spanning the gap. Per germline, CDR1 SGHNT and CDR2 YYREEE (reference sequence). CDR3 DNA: TGTGCCAGCTGGGGGAGCGAGGTCGGCGGTTCCTACGAGCAGTACTTC. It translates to CASWGSEVGGSYEQYF.

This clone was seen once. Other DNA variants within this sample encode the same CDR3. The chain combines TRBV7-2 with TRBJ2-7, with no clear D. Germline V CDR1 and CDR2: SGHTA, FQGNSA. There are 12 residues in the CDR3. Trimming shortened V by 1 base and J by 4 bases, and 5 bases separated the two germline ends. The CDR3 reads CASSLDYYEQYF. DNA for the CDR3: TGTGCCAGCAGCTTAGATTATTACGAGCAGTACTTC. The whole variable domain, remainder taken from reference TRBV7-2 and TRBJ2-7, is GAGVSQSPSNKVTEKGKDVELRCDPISGHTALYWYRQSLGQGLEFLIYFQGNSAPDKSGLPSDRFSAERTGGSVSTLTIQRTQQEDSAVYLCASSLDYYEQYFGPGTRLTVT.

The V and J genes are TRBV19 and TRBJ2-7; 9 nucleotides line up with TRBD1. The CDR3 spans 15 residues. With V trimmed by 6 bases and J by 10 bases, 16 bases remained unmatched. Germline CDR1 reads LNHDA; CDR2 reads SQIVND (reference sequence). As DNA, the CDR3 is TGTGCCAGTAGCCCGAGGAGGACAGGGGAACAAATACAGTACTTC. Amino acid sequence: CASSPRRTGEQIQYF.

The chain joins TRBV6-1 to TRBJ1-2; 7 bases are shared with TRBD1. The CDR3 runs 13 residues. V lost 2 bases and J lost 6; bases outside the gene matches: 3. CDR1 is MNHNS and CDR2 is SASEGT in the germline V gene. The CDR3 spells CASSESRGDGYTF. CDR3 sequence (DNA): TGTGCCAGCAGTGAAAGCAGGGGGGATGGCTACACCTTC.

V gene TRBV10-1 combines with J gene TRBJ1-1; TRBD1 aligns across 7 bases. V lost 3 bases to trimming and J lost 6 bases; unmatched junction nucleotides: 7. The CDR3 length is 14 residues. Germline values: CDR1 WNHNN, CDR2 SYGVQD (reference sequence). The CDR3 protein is CASSDSDRSAEAFF. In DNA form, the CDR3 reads TGCGCCAGCAGTGATTCGGACAGGAGCGCTGAAGCTTTCTTT.

The DNA for the CDR3 is TGTGCCAGCAGCCCCAGCTCCAGGTGGTATGAAAAACTGTTTTTT. Its translation: CASSPSSRWYEKLFF. V is TRBV7-8 and J is TRBJ1-4; no definite D call. The CDR3 length is 15 residues. Trimming pared 5 bases from V and 6 bases from J, leaving 16 bases between. CDR1 SGHVS and CDR2 FQNEAQ come from the germline V gene.

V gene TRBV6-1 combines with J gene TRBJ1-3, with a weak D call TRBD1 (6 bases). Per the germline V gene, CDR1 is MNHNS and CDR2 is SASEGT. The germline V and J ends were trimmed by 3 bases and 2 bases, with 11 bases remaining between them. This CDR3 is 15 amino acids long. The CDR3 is CASSDRGLAGNTIYF. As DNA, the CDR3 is TGTGCCAGCAGTGACAGGGGTCTGGCTGGAAACACCATATATTTT.

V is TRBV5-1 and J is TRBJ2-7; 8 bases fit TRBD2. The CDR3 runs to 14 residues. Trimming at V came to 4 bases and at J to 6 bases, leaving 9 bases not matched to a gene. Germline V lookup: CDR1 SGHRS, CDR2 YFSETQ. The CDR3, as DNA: TGCGCCAGCAGCGGAGTGACGGGAGGGCGCGAGCAGTACTTC. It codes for CASSGVTGGREQYF.

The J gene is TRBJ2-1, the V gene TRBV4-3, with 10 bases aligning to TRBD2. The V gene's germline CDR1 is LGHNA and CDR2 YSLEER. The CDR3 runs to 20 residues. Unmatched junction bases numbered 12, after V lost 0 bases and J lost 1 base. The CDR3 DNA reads TGCGCCAGCAGCCAAGACTTGTGGACTAGCGGAACTATTTCCTACAATGAGCAGTTCTTC. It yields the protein CASSQDLWTSGTISYNEQFF.

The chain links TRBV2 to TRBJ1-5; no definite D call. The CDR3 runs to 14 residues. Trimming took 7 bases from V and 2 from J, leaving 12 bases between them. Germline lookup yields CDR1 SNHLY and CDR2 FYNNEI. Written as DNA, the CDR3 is TGTGCCAGCACACAAACGCTGGGCAATCAGCCCCAGCATTTT. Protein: CASTQTLGNQPQHF.

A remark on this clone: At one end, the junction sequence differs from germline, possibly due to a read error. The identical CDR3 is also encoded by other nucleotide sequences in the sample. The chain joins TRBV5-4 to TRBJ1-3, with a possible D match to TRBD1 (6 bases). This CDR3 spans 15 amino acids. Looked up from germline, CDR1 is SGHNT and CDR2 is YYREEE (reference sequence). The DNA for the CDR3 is TGTGCCAGCAGTTTGGACAGCTACTCTGGAAACACCATATATTTT. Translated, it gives CASSLDSYSGNTIYF.

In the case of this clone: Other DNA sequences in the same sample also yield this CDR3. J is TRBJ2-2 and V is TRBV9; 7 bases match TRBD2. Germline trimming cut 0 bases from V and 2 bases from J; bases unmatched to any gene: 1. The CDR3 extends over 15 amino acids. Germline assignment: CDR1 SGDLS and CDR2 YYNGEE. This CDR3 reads CASSVGGGNTGELFF. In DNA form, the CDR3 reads TGTGCCAGCAGCGTAGGCGGGGGAAACACCGGGGAGCTGTTTTTT.

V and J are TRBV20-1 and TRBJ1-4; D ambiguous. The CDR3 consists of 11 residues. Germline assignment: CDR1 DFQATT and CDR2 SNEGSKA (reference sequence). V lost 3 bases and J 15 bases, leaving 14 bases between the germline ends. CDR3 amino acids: CSASWSGLMFF. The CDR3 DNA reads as TGCAGTGCTAGTTGGTCCGGGCTCATGTTTTTT.

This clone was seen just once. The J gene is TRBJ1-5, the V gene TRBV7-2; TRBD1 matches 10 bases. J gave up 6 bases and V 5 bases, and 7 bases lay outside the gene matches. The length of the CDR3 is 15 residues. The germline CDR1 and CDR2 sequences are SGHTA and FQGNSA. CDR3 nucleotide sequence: TGTGCCAGCAGCCTGACAGGGGGCGCGCGTCAGCCCCAGCATTTT. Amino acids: CASSLTGGARQPQHF.

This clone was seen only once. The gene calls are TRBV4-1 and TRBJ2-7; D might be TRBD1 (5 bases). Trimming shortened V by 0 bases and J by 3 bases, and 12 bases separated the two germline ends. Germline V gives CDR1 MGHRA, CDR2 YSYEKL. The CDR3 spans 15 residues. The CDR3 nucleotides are TGCGCCAGCAGCCAAGATGTACAGGACCTCTACGAGCAGTACTTC. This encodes CASSQDVQDLYEQYF.

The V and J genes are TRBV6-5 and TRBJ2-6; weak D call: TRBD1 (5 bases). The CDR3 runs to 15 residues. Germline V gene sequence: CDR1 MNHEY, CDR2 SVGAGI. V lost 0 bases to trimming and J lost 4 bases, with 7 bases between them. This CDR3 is CASSYSWTGANVLTF. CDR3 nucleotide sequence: TGTGCCAGCAGTTACTCGTGGACAGGGGCCAACGTCCTGACTTTC.

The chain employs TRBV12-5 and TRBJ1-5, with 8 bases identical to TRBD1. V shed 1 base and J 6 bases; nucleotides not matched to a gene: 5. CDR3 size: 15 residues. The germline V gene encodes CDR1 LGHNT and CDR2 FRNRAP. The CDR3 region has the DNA TGTGCTAGTGGTTTGGAGGACAGGGAGCGTCAGCCCCAGCATTTT. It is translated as CASGLEDRERQPQHF.

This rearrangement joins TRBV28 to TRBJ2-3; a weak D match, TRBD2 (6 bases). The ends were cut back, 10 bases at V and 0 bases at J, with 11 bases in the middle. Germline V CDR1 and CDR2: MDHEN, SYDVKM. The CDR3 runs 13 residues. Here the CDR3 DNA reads TGTGCCATCGAGGGAGGTAGCACAGATACGCAGTATTTT. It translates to CAIEGGSTDTQYF.

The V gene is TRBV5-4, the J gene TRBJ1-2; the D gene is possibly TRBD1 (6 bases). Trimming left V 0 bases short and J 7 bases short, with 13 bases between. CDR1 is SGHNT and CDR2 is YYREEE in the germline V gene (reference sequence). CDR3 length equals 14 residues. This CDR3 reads CASSLVDSRFGYTF. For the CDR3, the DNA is TGTGCCAGCAGCTTGGTGGACAGCCGCTTTGGCTACACCTTC.

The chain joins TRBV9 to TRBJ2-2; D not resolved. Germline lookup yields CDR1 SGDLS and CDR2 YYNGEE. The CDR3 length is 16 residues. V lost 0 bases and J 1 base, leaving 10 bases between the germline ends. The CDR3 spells CASSVGIGLNTGELFF. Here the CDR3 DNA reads TGTGCCAGCAGCGTAGGGATAGGGCTGAACACCGGGGAGCTGTTTTTT.

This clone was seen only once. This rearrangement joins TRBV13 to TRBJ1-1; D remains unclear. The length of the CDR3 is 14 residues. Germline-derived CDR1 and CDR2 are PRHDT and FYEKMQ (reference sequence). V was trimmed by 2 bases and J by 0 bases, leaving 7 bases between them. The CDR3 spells CASSLLRMNTEAFF. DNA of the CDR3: TGTGCCAGCAGCTTACTCAGAATGAACACTGAAGCTTTCTTT.

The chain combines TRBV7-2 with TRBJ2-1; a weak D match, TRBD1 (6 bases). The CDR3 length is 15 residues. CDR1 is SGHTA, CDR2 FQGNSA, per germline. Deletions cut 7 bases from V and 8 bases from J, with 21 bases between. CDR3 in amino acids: CASILTPGEMYEQFF. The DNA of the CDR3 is TGTGCCAGCATCCTCACCCCAGGGGAAATGTATGAGCAGTTCTTC.

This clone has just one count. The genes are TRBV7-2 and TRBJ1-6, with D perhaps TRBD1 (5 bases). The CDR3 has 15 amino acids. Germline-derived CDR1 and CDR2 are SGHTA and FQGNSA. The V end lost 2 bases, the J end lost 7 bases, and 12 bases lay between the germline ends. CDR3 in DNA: TGTGCCAGCAGCTTAAACCAGGGACCGAATTCACCCCTCCACTTT. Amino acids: CASSLNQGPNSPLHF.

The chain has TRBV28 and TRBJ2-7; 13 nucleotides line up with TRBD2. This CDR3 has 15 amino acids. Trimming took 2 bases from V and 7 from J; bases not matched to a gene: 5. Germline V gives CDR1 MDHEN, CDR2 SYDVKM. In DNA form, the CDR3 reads TGTGCCAGCAGTTTACCACTAGCGGGGGGGCTTGAGCAGTACTTC. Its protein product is CASSLPLAGGLEQYF.

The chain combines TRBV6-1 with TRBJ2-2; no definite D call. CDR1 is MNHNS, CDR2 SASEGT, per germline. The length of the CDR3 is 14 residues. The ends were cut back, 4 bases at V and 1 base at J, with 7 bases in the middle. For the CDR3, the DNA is TGTGCCAGCAGTGCCAGCCTGAACACCGGGGAGCTGTTTTTT. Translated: CASSASLNTGELFF.

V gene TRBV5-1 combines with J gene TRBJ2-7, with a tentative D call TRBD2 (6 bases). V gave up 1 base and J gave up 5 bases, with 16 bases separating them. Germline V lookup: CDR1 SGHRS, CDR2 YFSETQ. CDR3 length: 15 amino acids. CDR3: CASSLSPGGLDEQYF. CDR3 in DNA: TGCGCCAGCAGCTTGTCCCCCGGGGGTCTCGACGAGCAGTACTTC.